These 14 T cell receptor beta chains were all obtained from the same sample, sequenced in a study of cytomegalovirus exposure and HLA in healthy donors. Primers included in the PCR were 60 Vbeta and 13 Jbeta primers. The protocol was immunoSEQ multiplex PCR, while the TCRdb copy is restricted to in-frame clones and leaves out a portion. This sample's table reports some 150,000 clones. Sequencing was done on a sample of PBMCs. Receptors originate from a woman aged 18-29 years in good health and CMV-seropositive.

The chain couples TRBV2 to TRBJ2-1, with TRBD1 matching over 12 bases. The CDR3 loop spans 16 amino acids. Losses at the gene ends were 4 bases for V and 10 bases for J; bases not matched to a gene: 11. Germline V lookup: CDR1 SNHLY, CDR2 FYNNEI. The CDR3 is CASSAGTGGLRWEQFF. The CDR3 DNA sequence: TGTGCCAGCAGTGCTGGGACAGGGGGCTTACGGTGGGAGCAGTTCTTC.

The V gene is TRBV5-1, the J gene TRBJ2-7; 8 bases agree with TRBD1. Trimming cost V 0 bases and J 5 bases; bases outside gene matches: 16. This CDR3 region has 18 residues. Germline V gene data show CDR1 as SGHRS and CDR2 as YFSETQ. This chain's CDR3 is CASSLAIAWGQARDEQYF. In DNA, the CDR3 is TGCGCCAGCAGCTTGGCAATAGCTTGGGGACAGGCCCGGGACGAGCAGTACTTC. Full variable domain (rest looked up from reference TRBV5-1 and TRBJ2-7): KAGVTQTPRYLIKTRGQQVTLSCSPISGHRSVSWYQQTPGQGLQFLFEYFSETQRNKGNFPGRFSGRQFSNSRSEMNVSTLELGDSALYLCASSLAIAWGQARDEQYFGPGTRLTVT.

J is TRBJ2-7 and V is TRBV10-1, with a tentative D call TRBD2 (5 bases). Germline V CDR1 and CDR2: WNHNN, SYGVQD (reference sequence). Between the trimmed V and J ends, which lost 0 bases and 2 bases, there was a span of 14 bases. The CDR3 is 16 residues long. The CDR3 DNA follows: TGCGCCAGCAGTGAGTCGACGGCGGGCAGAACCTACGAGCAGTACTTC. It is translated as CASSESTAGRTYEQYF.

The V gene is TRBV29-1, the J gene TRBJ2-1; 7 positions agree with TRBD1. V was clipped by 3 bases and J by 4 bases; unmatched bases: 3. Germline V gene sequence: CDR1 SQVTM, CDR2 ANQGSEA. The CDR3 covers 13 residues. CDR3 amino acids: CSVDEQGYNEQFF. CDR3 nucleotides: TGCAGCGTTGACGAACAGGGGTACAATGAGCAGTTCTTC.

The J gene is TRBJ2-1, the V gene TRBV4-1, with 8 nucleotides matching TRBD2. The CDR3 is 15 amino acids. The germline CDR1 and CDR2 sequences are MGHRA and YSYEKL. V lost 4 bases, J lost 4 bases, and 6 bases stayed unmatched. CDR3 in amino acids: CASSPSGGPYNEQFF. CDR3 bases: TGCGCCAGCAGCCCCAGCGGGGGCCCTTACAATGAGCAGTTCTTC.

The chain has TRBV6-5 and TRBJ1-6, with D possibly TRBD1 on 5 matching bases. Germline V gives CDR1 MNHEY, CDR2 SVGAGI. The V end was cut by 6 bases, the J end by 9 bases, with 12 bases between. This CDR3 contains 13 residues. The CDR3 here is CASRGPGSSPLHF. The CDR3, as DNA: TGTGCCAGCAGGGGCCCAGGGTCTTCACCCCTCCACTTT.

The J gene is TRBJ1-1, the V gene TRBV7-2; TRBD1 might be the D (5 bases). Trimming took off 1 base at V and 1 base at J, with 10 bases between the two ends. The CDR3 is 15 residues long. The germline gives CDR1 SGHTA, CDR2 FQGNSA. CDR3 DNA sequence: TGTGCCAGCAGCTTAGTTCCGGGGGAGAACACTGAAGCTTTCTTT. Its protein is CASSLVPGENTEAFF.

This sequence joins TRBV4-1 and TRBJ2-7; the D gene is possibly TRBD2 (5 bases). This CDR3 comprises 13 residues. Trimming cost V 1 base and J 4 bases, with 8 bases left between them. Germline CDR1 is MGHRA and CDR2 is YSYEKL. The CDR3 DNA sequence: TGCGCCAGCAGCCAAGGGGGAGCTTACGAGCAGTACTTC. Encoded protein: CASSQGGAYEQYF.

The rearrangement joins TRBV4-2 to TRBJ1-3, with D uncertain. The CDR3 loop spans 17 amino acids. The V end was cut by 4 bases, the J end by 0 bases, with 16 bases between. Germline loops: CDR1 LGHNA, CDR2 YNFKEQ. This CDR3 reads CASSPSPLLSSGNTIYF. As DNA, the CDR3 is TGTGCCAGCAGCCCTTCACCGCTCCTATCCTCTGGAAACACCATATATTTT.

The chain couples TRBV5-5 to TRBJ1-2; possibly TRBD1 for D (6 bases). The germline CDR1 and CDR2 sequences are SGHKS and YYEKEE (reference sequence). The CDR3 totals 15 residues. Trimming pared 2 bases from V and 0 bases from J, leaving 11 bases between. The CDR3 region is CASSFHRVSNYGYTF. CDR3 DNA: TGTGCCAGCAGCTTCCACAGGGTTTCTAACTATGGCTACACCTTC.

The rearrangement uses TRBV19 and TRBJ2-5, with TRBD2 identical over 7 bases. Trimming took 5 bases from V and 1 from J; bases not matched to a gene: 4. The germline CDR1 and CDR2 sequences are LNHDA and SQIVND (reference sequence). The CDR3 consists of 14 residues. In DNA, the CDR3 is TGTGCCAGTAGTTGGGACTATCTCCAAGAGACCCAGTACTTC. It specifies CASSWDYLQETQYF.

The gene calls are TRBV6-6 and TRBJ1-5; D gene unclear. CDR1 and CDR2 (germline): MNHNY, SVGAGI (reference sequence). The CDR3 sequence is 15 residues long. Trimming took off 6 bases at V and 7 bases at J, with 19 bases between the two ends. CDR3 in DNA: TGTGCCAGCAGGAATGCCCTGGCGGGGTGGCAGCCCCAGCATTTT. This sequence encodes CASRNALAGWQPQHF.

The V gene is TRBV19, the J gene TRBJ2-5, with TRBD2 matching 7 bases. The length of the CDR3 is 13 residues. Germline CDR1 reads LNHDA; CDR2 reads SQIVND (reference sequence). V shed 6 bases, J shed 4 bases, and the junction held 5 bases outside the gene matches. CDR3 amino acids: CASSPPGGETQYF. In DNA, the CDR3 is TGTGCCAGTAGCCCTCCGGGGGGAGAGACCCAGTACTTC.

DNA of the CDR3: TGTGCCAGCAGCCAAGTAGGGGGGGGAAATAACAATGAGCAGTTCTTC. This codes for CASSQVGGGNNNEQFF. The chain uses TRBV4-2 and TRBJ2-1; D is possibly TRBD2 (7 bases). V dropped 1 base and J dropped 5 bases, with 15 bases sitting between them. Germline V gene lookup returns CDR1 LGHNA and CDR2 YNFKEQ. The CDR3 consists of 16 residues.